The next 26 T cell receptor beta chains were all read from a single sample in a study of shared clonotypes between healthy human individuals. Clones were read by immunoSEQ multiplex PCR, and TCRdb kept only the in-frame ones, dropping some. The profile shows millions of clones, approximately 92% of them singletons. What was sequenced was naive CD4+ T cells sorted from blood. The subset: CD45RA+ positively selected. The receptors stem from a man aged 18-30 years in good health.

V usage is TRBV7-9 and J usage is TRBJ2-1, with 9 bases that match TRBD1. Losses at the gene ends were 5 bases for V and 0 bases for J; bases not matched to a gene: 8. CDR3 length: 17 residues. Per the germline V gene, CDR1 is SEHNR and CDR2 is FQNEAQ (reference sequence). CDR3 region: CASSPRTGVSSYNEQFF. CDR3 nucleotide sequence: TGTGCCAGCAGCCCTCGGACAGGGGTAAGCTCCTACAATGAGCAGTTCTTC.

The CDR3 nucleotides read TGCGCCAGCAGTGAAGAGGTCGGGTACGAGCAGTACTTC. This codes for CASSEEVGYEQYF. The rearrangement joins TRBV10-1 to TRBJ2-7; no reliable D call. The V gene lost 3 bases and the J gene lost 4 bases, with 10 bases spanning the gap. The CDR3 has 13 amino acids. Germline values: CDR1 WNHNN, CDR2 SYGVQD (reference sequence).

The V gene is TRBV4-1, the J gene TRBJ2-5, with a possible D match to TRBD1 (6 bases). CDR1 is MGHRA, CDR2 YSYEKL, per germline. Trimming took 0 bases from V and 5 from J, leaving 13 bases between them. The CDR3 runs 15 residues. The CDR3 protein is CASSQEGARGETQYF. The CDR3 DNA sequence: TGCGCCAGCAGCCAAGAGGGGGCTAGGGGGGAGACCCAGTACTTC.

V and J are TRBV7-9 and TRBJ1-6; D perhaps matches TRBD1 (6 bases). CDR3 size: 15 residues. Germline CDR1 is SEHNR and CDR2 is FQNEAQ (reference sequence). V was clipped by 0 bases and J by 11 bases, with 14 bases between them. CDR3 protein: CASSLAGQGMTPLHF. Here the CDR3 DNA reads TGTGCCAGCAGCTTAGCAGGGCAGGGGATGACACCCCTCCACTTT.

V gene TRBV7-2 combines with J gene TRBJ1-2, with D unresolved. The V gene lost 5 bases and the J gene lost 8 bases, with 15 bases spanning the gap. Looked up from germline, CDR1 is SGHTA and CDR2 is FQGNSA. This CDR3 comprises 13 residues. In nucleotides, the CDR3 is TGTGCCAGCAGCAAACCGGGCCAGGCAGGCTACACCTTC. Its protein is CASSKPGQAGYTF.

This chain uses TRBV28 with TRBJ1-1, with D perhaps matching TRBD1 (5 bases). The germline V and J ends were trimmed by 1 base and 5 bases, with 17 bases remaining between them. The CDR3 spans 16 residues. In germline, CDR1 is MDHEN, CDR2 SYDVKM. The CDR3 sequence is CASSLFSPVRGTEAFF. CDR3 nucleotides: TGTGCCAGCAGTTTATTCTCTCCCGTCCGGGGGACTGAAGCTTTCTTT.

The chain uses TRBV30 and TRBJ2-3, with TRBD1 matching over 8 bases. The CDR3 runs to 16 residues. J lost 4 bases, V lost 0 bases, and 9 bases had no gene match. Germline CDR1 reads GTSNPN; CDR2 reads SVGIG (reference sequence). The DNA for the CDR3 is TGTGCCTGGAGTGTAGCCAGGGGGCTCGGTCCAGATACGCAGTATTTT. Its protein product is CAWSVARGLGPDTQYF.

The chain uses TRBV28 and TRBJ1-1; 7 bases line up with TRBD1. CDR3 length: 17 residues. After removal of 2 bases from V and 3 bases from J, the junction contained 12 bases not matched to a gene. Germline values: CDR1 MDHEN, CDR2 SYDVKM. The CDR3 sequence is CASSLTRGAGGDTEAFF. CDR3 bases: TGTGCCAGCAGTTTAACGCGGGGGGCAGGGGGAGACACTGAAGCTTTCTTT.

A single count supports this clone. The J gene is TRBJ1-4, the V gene TRBV5-1, with D possibly TRBD1 on 6 matching bases. V was shortened by 4 bases and J by 4 bases, with 11 bases between the two germline ends. Germline values: CDR1 SGHRS, CDR2 YFSETQ. The CDR3 is made up of 14 amino acids. CDR3 region: CASSVDRSNEKLFF. The CDR3 coding sequence is TGCGCCAGCAGCGTAGACAGGAGTAATGAAAAACTGTTTTTT. Supplemented by reference TRBV5-1 and TRBJ1-4, the full variable domain reads KAGVTQTPRYLIKTRGQQVTLSCSPISGHRSVSWYQQTPGQGLQFLFEYFSETQRNKGNFPGRFSGRQFSNSRSEMNVSTLELGDSALYLCASSVDRSNEKLFFGSGTQLSVL.

The rearrangement links TRBV28 to TRBJ1-4; maybe TRBD1 (6 bases). V lost 2 bases and J lost 1, with 8 bases in between. The CDR3 is 15 amino acids. The germline gives CDR1 MDHEN, CDR2 SYDVKM. The CDR3 sequence: CASSLGGRTNEKLFF. CDR3 nucleotides: TGTGCCAGCAGTTTAGGGGGCAGAACTAATGAAAAACTGTTTTTT. The full variable domain, rest sourced from reference TRBV28 and TRBJ1-4, is DVKVTQSSRYLVKRTGEKVFLECVQDMDHENMFWYRQDPGLGLRLIYFSYDVKMKEKGDIPEGYSVSREKKERFSLILESASTNQTSMYLCASSLGGRTNEKLFFGSGTQLSVL.

CDR3 sequence (DNA): TGCGCCAGCAGTGAGAACCTAGCGGGCTACAATGAGCAGTTCTTC. This translates into CASSENLAGYNEQFF. J is TRBJ2-1 and V is TRBV10-1, with TRBD2 matching 8 bases. V lost 2 bases to trimming and J lost 3 bases; unmatched junction nucleotides: 3. The germline gives CDR1 WNHNN, CDR2 SYGVQD (reference sequence). The CDR3 is 15 residues long.

The chain links TRBV25-1 to TRBJ2-2; 11 nucleotides match TRBD1. The CDR3 consists of 16 residues. V shed 5 bases, J shed 4 bases, and the junction held 6 bases outside the gene matches. Germline values: CDR1 MGHDK, CDR2 SYGVNS. CDR3 amino acids: CASSLPGTGGTGELFF. CDR3 in DNA: TGTGCCAGCAGTCTCCCCGGGACAGGGGGCACCGGGGAGCTGTTTTTT.

The chain links TRBV6-1 to TRBJ1-6, with 8 bases aligning to TRBD1. CDR1 and CDR2 from the germline V gene are MNHNS and SASEGT. The V gene end was trimmed by 7 bases and the J gene end by 5 bases; junction bases not matched to a gene: 1. This CDR3 is 13 amino acids long. CDR3 amino acids: CASKDRDNSPLHF. In nucleotides, the CDR3 is TGTGCCAGCAAGGACAGGGATAATTCACCCCTCCACTTT.

Notes on this clone: One junction end does not reproduce the germline sequence, and a read error may be involved. The gene calls are TRBV7-7 and TRBJ2-1, with 8 bases matching TRBD2. The CDR3 consists of 14 residues. Germline values: CDR1 SSHAT, CDR2 FNYEAQ (reference sequence). The CDR3 loop is CASSPSGTRNEQFF. CDR3 bases: TGTGCTAGCAGCCCTTCCGGGACTAGGAATGAGCAGTTCTTC.

This sequence joins TRBV2 and TRBJ2-2; the D is unclear. The CDR3 loop spans 12 amino acids. V was pared by 7 bases and J by 1 base, with 4 bases between. Per germline, CDR1 SNHLY and CDR2 FYNNEI. The chain's CDR3 is CASIQNTGELFF. CDR3 sequence (DNA): TGTGCCAGCATACAGAACACCGGGGAGCTGTTTTTT.

The chain employs TRBV7-2 and TRBJ2-1, with 11 bases that match TRBD2. From germline, CDR1 is SGHTA and CDR2 FQGNSA. The CDR3 spans 15 residues. V dropped 5 bases and J dropped 9; count of bases not matched to a gene: 9. CDR3 bases: TGTGCCAGCAGCCAACGCGCTAGCGGGAGGTTTGAGCAGTTCTTC. The encoded protein is CASSQRASGRFEQFF.

The sample holds one count of this clone. This sequence joins TRBV5-1 and TRBJ2-7; 10 bases agree with TRBD1. The CDR3 sequence is 15 residues long. V shed 4 bases and J 3 bases; nucleotides not matched to a gene: 7. The V gene's germline CDR1 is SGHRS and CDR2 YFSETQ. This CDR3 reads CASSRYGTGDYEQYF. Here the CDR3 DNA reads TGCGCCAGCAGCCGATACGGGACAGGGGACTACGAGCAGTACTTC.

The rearrangement links TRBV5-4 to TRBJ2-5, with 8 bases that match TRBD2. V lost 0 bases to trimming and J lost 2 bases; unmatched junction nucleotides: 6. The CDR3 is made up of 16 amino acids. Germline V gene sequence: CDR1 SGHNT, CDR2 YYREEE (reference sequence). The CDR3 spells CASSLVGRGVQETQYF. CDR3 DNA sequence: TGTGCCAGCAGCTTGGTAGGGCGGGGGGTTCAAGAGACCCAGTACTTC.

V is TRBV4-1 and J is TRBJ1-2; 9 bases are a match to TRBD1. V shed 0 bases, J shed 2 bases, and the junction held 4 bases outside the gene matches. The CDR3 totals 16 residues. Germline V gives CDR1 MGHRA, CDR2 YSYEKL. The CDR3 loop is CASSQDPTGGNYGYTF. The CDR3 DNA is TGCGCCAGCAGCCAAGATCCCACAGGGGGCAACTATGGCTACACCTTC.

The chain joins TRBV9 to TRBJ2-4; 8 positions agree with TRBD1. The germline CDR1 and CDR2 sequences are SGDLS and YYNGEE. This CDR3 comprises 15 residues. The trim removed 3 bases at V and 7 bases at J, leaving 9 bases unmatched. The CDR3 DNA is TGTGCCAGCAGCGCCCATGGGACAGGCGGTAACATTCAGTACTTC. The encoded protein is CASSAHGTGGNIQYF. The full variable domain, its missing parts supplied by reference TRBV9 and TRBJ2-4, is DSGVTQTPKHLITATGQRVTLRCSPRSGDLSVYWYQQSLDQGLQFLIQYYNGEERAKGNILERFSAQQFPDLHSELNLSSLELGDSALYFCASSAHGTGGNIQYFGAGTRLSVL.

This clone was seen a handful of times. The rearrangement uses TRBV5-6 and TRBJ1-1, with TRBD1 matching 9 bases. Per germline, CDR1 SGHDT and CDR2 YYEEEE. This CDR3 has 15 residues. V gave up 4 bases and J gave up 0 bases; unmatched junction bases: 4. The CDR3 sequence is CASSKTGGMNTEAFF. The CDR3 bases are TGTGCCAGCAGCAAGACAGGGGGTATGAACACTGAAGCTTTCTTT.

V is TRBV4-1 and J is TRBJ2-1; 11 nucleotides align to TRBD2. This CDR3 spans 17 amino acids. CDR1 and CDR2 from the germline V gene are MGHRA and YSYEKL. The V gene end was trimmed by 2 bases and the J gene end by 0 bases; junction bases not matched to a gene: 3. CDR3 sequence reads: CASSQLAGGLSYNEQFF. In DNA form, the CDR3 reads TGCGCCAGCAGCCAACTAGCGGGAGGTCTCTCCTACAATGAGCAGTTCTTC.

For the CDR3, the DNA is TGTGCCTCCGGGGACAGGTCCCCGAACACTGAAGCTTTCTTT. Translated: CASGDRSPNTEAFF. The chain carries TRBV10-3 and TRBJ1-1, with 8 bases fitting TRBD1. The ends lost 11 bases at V and 1 base at J; junction bases unmatched: 9. The germline CDR1 and CDR2 sequences are ENHRY and SYGVKD. CDR3 length: 14 residues.

This rearrangement joins TRBV10-2 to TRBJ2-5; the match to TRBD2 covers 11 bases. Trimming cost V 5 bases and J 10 bases; bases outside gene matches: 3. The CDR3 length is 12 residues. CDR1 and CDR2 from the germline V gene are WSHSY and SAAADI. CDR3: CASSPGLAGQYF. The CDR3 DNA reads TGCGCCAGCAGTCCCGGACTAGCGGGCCAGTACTTC.

This sequence joins TRBV6-5 and TRBJ2-2, with 9 bases aligning to TRBD2. Per the germline V gene, CDR1 is MNHEY and CDR2 is SVGAGI. The CDR3 runs to 16 residues. J lost 7 bases, V lost 1 base, and 7 bases had no gene match. Written as DNA, the CDR3 is TGTGCCAGCAGTTACTTCCAGGGGACTAGCAGCGGGGAGCTGTTTTTT. It encodes CASSYFQGTSSGELFF.

The chain employs TRBV7-2 and TRBJ1-6; no clear D gene. Germline V gene data show CDR1 as SGHTA and CDR2 as FQGNSA. Trimming left V 1 base short and J 6 bases short, with 10 bases between. The CDR3 has 15 amino acids. The CDR3 is CASSLELSTNSPLHF. In DNA, the CDR3 is TGTGCCAGCAGCTTAGAGCTCAGCACTAATTCACCCCTCCACTTT.